This T cell receptor beta chain was identified in a study of naive and memory T cell subsets. Germline loops: CDR1 SGHTA, CDR2 FQGTGA. There are 13 residues in the CDR3. V was shortened by 3 bases and J by 7 bases, with 7 bases between the two germline ends. This clonotype turned up a few times. The antigen is not known. Treatment meaning: skin biopsy from PPD injection site in Mantoux-positive individual. A UMI-containing oligonucleotide was joined by 3' ligation to the TCR cDNA template. Tuberculin skin test biopsies were taken where PPD was injected in Mantoux-positive people. Four PCR rounds used nested alpha and beta constant region primers plus the SP2 primer. Alpha and beta constant region primers primed reverse transcription for blood and skin samples. TCRdb fed the UMI-ligation and nested PCR reads into MiXCR, producing one record per CDR3 protein. Found here are approximately 37,000 distinct CDR3 sequences, 9.5% to 11% of them singletons; the top ten hold around 3.9%.

Findings and caveats of the study: Far more TCRs reportedly came from tuberculin skin test site biopsies. TCR transcript changes with activation or differentiation may affect this RNA method.

This material consisted of skin, taken from a tuberculin skin test site. The sequence was collected from an adult in good health. J is TRBJ1-6 and V is TRBV7-3; D not certain. CDR3 sequence reads: CASSLGGNSPLHF. The CDR3 coding sequence is TGTGCCAGCAGCTTGGGTGGAAATTCACCCCTCCACTTT.